A few counts support the clone carrying this TCR beta chain. Antigen unknown. The table came from immunoSEQ multiplex PCR; TCRdb's copy has only in-frame clones and leaves some out. In the table there are some 20,000 clones, more than 70% of which are singletons. The data are from a study of vaccination effects on CD4 cells after COVID-19. This CDR3 comprises 16 residues. The germline gives CDR1 SGHVS, CDR2 FQNEAQ. V was trimmed by 0 bases and J by 8 bases, leaving 16 bases between them. The ViraFEST assay expanded antigen-specific CD4+ T cells with viral peptide pools before sequencing. Culturing for about ten days preceded CD4+ T cell isolation. Two-dose vaccination with either BNT162b2 or mRNA-1273 was given to the participants.

This receptor was identified in a human donor who received a COVID-19 vaccine. The sample consisted of CD4+ T cells from PBMCs cultured with HCoV-229E spike peptides, taken after COVID-19 vaccination. The chain is built from TRBV7-8 and TRBJ1-4; D is possibly TRBD1 (6 bases). CDR3 nucleotide sequence: TGTGCCAGCAGCTTAGCGGGGCGGGGGCACGGAGAAAAACTGTTTTTT. The encoded protein is CASSLAGRGHGEKLFF.